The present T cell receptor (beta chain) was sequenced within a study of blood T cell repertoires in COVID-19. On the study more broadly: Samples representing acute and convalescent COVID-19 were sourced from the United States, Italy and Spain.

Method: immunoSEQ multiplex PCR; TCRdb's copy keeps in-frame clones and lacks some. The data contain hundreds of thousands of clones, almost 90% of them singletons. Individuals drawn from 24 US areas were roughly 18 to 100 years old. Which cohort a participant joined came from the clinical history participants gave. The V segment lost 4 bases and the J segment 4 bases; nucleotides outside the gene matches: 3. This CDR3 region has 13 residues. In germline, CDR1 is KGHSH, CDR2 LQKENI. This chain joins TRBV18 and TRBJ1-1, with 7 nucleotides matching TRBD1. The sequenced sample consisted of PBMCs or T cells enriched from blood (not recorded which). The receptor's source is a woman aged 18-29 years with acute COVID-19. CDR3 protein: CASSQSGGTEAFF. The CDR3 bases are TGTGCCAGCTCACAGTCAGGGGGCACTGAAGCTTTCTTT. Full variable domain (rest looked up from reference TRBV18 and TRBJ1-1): NAGVMQNPRHLVRRRGQEARLRCSPMKGHSHVYWYRQLPEEGLKFMVYLQKENIIDESGMPKERFSAEFPKEGPSILRIQQVVRGDSAAYFCASSQSGGTEAFFGQGTRLTVV.